The source of this T cell receptor beta chain is a study of blood T cell repertoires in COVID-19. Study-level information: Sites across the United States, Italy and Spain contributed samples from acute and convalescent COVID-19.

The CDR3 is 16 residues long. Germline V gene lookup returns CDR1 SGDLS and CDR2 YYNGEE. Trimming removed 2 bases from V and 1 base from J; junction bases left unmatched: 4. Only in-frame clones appear in the TCRdb table, and some are missing; sequencing was by immunoSEQ multiplex PCR. The sample consists of 200,000 to 250,000 clones, 70% to 90% of them appearing once. The sequencing sample was made of peripheral blood. The source of this sequence is a man aged 25 to 40 with COVID-19, enrolled during active disease. The chain couples TRBV9 to TRBJ2-7; the match to TRBD1 covers 12 bases. The CDR3 sequence is CASSVGTGGRSYEQYF. The CDR3 DNA reads as TGTGCCAGCAGCGTGGGGACAGGGGGCAGATCCTACGAGCAGTACTTC.